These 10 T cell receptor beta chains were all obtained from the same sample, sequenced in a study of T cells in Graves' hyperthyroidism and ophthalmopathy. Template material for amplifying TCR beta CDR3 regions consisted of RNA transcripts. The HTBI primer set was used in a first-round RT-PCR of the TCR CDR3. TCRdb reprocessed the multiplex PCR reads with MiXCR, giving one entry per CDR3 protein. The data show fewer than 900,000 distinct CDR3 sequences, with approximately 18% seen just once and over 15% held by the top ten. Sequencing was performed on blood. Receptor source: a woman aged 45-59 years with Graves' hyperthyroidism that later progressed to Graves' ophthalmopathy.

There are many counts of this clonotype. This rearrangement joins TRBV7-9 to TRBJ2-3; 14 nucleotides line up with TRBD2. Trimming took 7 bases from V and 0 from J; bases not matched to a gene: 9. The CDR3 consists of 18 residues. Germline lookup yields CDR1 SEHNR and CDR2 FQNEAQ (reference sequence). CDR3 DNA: TGTGCCAGCACCAAAGGACTAGCGGGGGGTACTAGCACAGATACGCAGTATTTT. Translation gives CASTKGLAGGTSTDTQYF.

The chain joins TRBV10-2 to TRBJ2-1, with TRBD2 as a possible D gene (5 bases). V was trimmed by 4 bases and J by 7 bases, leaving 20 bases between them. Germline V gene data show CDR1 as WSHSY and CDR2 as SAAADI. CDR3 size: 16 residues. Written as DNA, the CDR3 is TGCGCCAGCAGTGGAGTAGTGGGCTCGCGCGGGAATGAGCAGTTCTTC. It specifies CASSGVVGSRGNEQFF.

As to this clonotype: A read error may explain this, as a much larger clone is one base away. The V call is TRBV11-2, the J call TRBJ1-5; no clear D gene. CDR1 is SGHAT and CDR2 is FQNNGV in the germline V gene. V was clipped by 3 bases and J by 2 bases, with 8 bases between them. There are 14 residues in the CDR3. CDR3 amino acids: CASSLVTGNQPQHF. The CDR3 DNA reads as TGTGCCAGCAGCTTGGTTACTGGCAATCAGCCCCAGCATTTT.

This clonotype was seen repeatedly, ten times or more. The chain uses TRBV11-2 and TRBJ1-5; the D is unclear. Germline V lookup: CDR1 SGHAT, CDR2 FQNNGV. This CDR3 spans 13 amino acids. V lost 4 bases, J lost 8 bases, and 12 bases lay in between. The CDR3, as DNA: TGTGCCAGCAGCTCCAGGTCCGAGGAGCCCCAGCATTTT. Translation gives CASSSRSEEPQHF.

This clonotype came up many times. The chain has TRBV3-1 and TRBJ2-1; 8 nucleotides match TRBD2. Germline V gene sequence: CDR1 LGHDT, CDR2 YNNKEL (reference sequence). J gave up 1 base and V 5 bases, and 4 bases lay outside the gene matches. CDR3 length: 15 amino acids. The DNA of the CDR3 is TGTGCCAGCAGCAGGACTAGCCTATCCTACAATGAGCAGTTCTTC. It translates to CASSRTSLSYNEQFF.

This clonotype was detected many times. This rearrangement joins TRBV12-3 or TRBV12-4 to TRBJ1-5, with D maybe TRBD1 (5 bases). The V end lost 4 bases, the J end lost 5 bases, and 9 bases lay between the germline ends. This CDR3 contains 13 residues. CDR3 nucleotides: TGTGCCAGCAGTTGGGGCAGAGATCAGCCCCAGCATTTT. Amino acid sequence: CASSWGRDQPQHF.

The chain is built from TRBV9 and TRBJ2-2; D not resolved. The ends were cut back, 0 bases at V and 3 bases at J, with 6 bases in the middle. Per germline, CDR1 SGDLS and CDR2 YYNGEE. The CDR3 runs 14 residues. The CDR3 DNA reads TGTGCCAGCAGCGTAGTCACTCACACCGGGGAGCTGTTTTTT. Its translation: CASSVVTHTGELFF.

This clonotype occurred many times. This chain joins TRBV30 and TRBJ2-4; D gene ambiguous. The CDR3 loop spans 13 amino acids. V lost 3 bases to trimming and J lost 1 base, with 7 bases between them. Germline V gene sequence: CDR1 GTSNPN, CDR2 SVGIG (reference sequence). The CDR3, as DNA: TGTGCCTGGAGAGGGCCGGCCAAAAACATTCAGTACTTC. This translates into CAWRGPAKNIQYF.

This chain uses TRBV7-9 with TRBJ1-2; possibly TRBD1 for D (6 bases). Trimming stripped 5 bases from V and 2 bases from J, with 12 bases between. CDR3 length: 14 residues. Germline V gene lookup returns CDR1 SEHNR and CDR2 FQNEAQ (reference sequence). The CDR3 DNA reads TGTGCCAGCAGCCATAACAGGGTCAACTATGGCTACACCTTC. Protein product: CASSHNRVNYGYTF.

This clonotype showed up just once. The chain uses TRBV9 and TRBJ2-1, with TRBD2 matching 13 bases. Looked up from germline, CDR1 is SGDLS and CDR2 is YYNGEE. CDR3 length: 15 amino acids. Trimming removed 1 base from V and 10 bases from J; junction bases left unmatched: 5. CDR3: CASSVTSGGAREQFF. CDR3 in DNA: TGTGCCAGCAGCGTAACTAGCGGGGGGGCGCGGGAGCAGTTCTTC.